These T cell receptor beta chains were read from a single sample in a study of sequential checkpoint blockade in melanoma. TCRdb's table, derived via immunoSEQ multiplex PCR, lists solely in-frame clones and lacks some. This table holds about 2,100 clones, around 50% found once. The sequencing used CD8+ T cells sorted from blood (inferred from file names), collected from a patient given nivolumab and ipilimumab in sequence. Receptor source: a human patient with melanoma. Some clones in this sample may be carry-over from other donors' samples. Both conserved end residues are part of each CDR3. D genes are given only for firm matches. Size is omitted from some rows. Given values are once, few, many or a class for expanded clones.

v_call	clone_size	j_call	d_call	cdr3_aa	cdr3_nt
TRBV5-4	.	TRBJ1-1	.	CASSRPTQGEAFF	TGTGCCAGCAGCCGCCCTACGCAGGGTGAAGCTTTCTTT
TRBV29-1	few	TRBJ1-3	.	CSAHGDTGPGNTIYF	TGCAGCGCCCATGGGGATACAGGGCCTGGAAACACCATATATTTT
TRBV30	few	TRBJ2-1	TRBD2	CAWSGAGVSYNEQFF	TGTGCCTGGAGTGGAGCGGGGGTGTCCTACAATGAGCAGTTCTTC
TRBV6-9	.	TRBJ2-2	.	CASSYGAGELFF	TGTGCCAGCAGTTACGGGGCCGGGGAGCTGTTTTTT
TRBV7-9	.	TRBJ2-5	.	CASSLVGWIQETQYF	TGTGCCAGCAGCTTAGTGGGCTGGATCCAAGAGACCCAGTACTTC
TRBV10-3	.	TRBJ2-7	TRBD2	CAISPSGEPSYEQYF	TGTGCCATCAGTCCTAGCGGGGAACCCTCCTACGAGCAGTACTTC
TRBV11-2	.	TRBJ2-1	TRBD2	CASSQGPAGYNEQFF	TGCGCCAGCAGCCAAGGCCCAGCGGGGTACAATGAGCAGTTCTTC
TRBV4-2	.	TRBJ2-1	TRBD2	CASSLGTSPNEQFF	TGTGCCAGCAGCCTCGGGACTAGCCCCAATGAGCAGTTCTTC
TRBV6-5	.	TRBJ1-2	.	CASSPTTGTIHGYTF	TGTGCCAGCAGTCCCACCACCGGGACAATCCATGGCTACACCTTC
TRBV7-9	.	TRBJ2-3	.	CASSLGRVGLSSTDTQYF	TGTGCCAGCAGCTTAGGGAGGGTCGGGCTCTCCAGCACAGATACGCAGTATTTT
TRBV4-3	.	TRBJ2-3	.	CASSQDTGRGKQDTQYF	TGCGCCAGCAGCCAAGATACGGGCAGGGGAAAACAGGATACGCAGTATTTT
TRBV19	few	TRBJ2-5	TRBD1	CASSNTGGEETQYF	TGTGCCAGTAGTAACACAGGGGGCGAGGAGACCCAGTACTTC
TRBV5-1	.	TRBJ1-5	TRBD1	CASSLRQGGQPQHF	TGCGCCAGCAGCTTAAGACAGGGGGGTCAGCCCCAGCATTTT
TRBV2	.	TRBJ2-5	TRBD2	CASSEFMTMDSGVETQYF	TGTGCCAGCAGTGAATTCATGACAATGGATAGCGGGGTAGAGACCCAGTACTTC
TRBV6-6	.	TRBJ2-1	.	CASSLRRSSYNEQFF	TGTGCCAGCAGTTTAAGACGGAGCTCCTACAATGAGCAGTTCTTC
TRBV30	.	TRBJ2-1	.	CAWRGDSQPYNEQFF	TGTGCCTGGAGAGGGGATAGCCAACCATACAATGAGCAGTTCTTC
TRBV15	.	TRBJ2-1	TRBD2	CATSRDSGGANEQFF	TGTGCCACCAGCAGAGATAGCGGGGGGGCCAATGAGCAGTTCTTC
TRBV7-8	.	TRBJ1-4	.	CASSRETTNEKLFF	TGTGCCAGCAGCCGAGAGACAACTAATGAAAAACTGTTTTTT
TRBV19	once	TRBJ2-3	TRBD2	CASSRLAGGGADTQYF	TGTGCCAGTAGTCGACTAGCGGGGGGGGGCGCAGATACGCAGTATTTT
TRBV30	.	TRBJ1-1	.	CAWSLRTEAFF	TGTGCCTGGAGCTTGAGGACTGAAGCTTTCTTT
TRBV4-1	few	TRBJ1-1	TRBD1	CASGDRENTEAFF	TGCGCCAGCGGGGACAGGGAGAACACTGAAGCTTTCTTT
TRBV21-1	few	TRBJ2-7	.	CASSQGNDRILCEQYF	TGTGCCAGCAGCCAAGGGAACGACAGGATCCTTTGCGAGCAGTACTTC
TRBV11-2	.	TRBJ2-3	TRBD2	CASSSARTSGGLDTQYF	TGTGCCAGCAGCTCCGCCCGGACTAGCGGGGGACTAGATACGCAGTATTTT
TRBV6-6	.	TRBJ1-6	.	CASCWGHPGHNSPLHF	TGTGCCAGTTGCTGGGGGCACCCGGGCCATAATTCACCCCTCCACTTT
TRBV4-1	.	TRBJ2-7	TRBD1	CASSHSGTGGYEQYF	TGCGCCAGCAGCCATTCCGGGACAGGGGGCTACGAGCAGTACTTC
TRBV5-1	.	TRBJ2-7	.	CASSFRRPEYEQYF	TGCGCCAGCAGCTTCCGCAGGCCTGAATACGAGCAGTACTTC
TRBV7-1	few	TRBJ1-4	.	CASSLGGQHNEKLFF	TGTGCCAGCAGCTTAGGAGGCCAGCATAATGAAAAACTGTTTTTT
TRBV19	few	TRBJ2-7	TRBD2	CASSTSGGAPNEQYF	TGTGCCAGTAGCACTAGCGGGGGGGCGCCTAACGAGCAGTACTTC
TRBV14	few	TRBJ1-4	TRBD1	CASSQIGQEGEKLFF	TGTGCCAGCAGCCAAATTGGACAGGAAGGTGAAAAACTGTTTTTT
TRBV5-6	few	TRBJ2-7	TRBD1	CASSYRGSYEQYF	TGTGCCAGCAGCTACAGGGGGAGCTACGAGCAGTACTTC
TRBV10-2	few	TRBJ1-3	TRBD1	CASGGTASSGNTIYF	TGCGCCAGCGGTGGGACAGCCTCATCTGGAAACACCATATATTTT
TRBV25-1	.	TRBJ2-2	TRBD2	CASSERLAGNTGELFF	TGTGCCAGCAGTGAAAGACTAGCGGGGAACACCGGGGAGCTGTTTTTT
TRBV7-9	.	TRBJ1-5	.	CASSLDHPEDQPQHF	TGTGCCAGCAGCTTAGATCACCCGGAGGATCAGCCCCAGCATTTT
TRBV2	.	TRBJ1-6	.	CASSGGPPLHF	TGTGCCAGCAGTGGGGGGCCGCCCCTCCACTTT
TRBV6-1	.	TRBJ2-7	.	CASSEFGLSYEQYF	TGTGCCAGCAGTGAATTCGGACTCTCCTACGAGCAGTACTTC
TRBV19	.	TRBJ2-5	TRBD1	CASRDRNQETQYF	TGTGCCAGTAGGGACAGGAACCAAGAGACCCAGTACTTC
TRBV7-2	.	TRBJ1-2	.	CASSLARDGSLYGYTF	TGTGCCAGCAGCTTAGCGCGGGACGGGTCTCTGTATGGCTACACCTTC
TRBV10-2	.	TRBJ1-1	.	CAAGWAGNEAFF	TGCGCCGCGGGGTGGGCAGGGAATGAAGCTTTCTTT
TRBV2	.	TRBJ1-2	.	CASSGTRGANYGYTF	TGTGCCAGCAGCGGGACAAGGGGAGCTAACTATGGCTACACCTTC
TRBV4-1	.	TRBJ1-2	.	CASSQETWAGSYGYTF	TGCGCCAGCAGCCAAGAGACCTGGGCAGGGTCCTATGGCTACACCTTC
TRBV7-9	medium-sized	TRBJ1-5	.	CASSDGVSGNQPQHF	TGTGCCAGTTCCGATGGGGTTAGCGGCAATCAGCCCCAGCATTTT
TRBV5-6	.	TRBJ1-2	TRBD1	CASSIRTGGSYGYTF	TGTGCCAGCAGCATAAGGACAGGGGGCAGCTATGGCTACACCTTC